Each of the 11 T cell receptor beta chains below was sequenced from the same sample in a study of T cells in Graves' hyperthyroidism and ophthalmopathy. RNA transcripts yielded amplified TCR beta CDR3 regions. The TCR CDR3 was amplified in a first-round RT-PCR using the HTBI primer set. From the multiplex PCR reads, TCRdb called clonotypes with MiXCR, one entry per CDR3 protein. This sample has under 300,000 distinct CDR3 sequences, with over 12% found just once. The sample comprised blood. The receptor set was obtained from a woman between 50 and 59 years old with Graves' hyperthyroidism that later progressed to Graves' ophthalmopathy.

This clonotype is labeled as medium-sized. The CDR3 region has the DNA TGTGCCAGCAGTTTATTCGTCCTGGGCGGTGAAAAAAGGAAACTGTTTTTT. As protein: CASSLFVLGGEKRKLFF. The chain is built from TRBV12-3 or TRBV12-4 and TRBJ1-4; D gene unclear. V shed 2 bases and J shed 11 bases, with 24 bases lying between them. This CDR3 has 17 amino acids.

This clonotype was recorded a few times. The rearrangement links TRBV7-9 to TRBJ2-7; maybe TRBD1 (8 bases). CDR1 is SEHNR, CDR2 FQNEAQ, per germline (reference sequence). Trimming stripped 1 base from V and 2 bases from J, with 12 bases between. This CDR3 comprises 15 residues. This chain's CDR3 is CASSLDRGGTYEQYF. The CDR3 nucleotides are TGTGCCAGCAGCTTAGACAGGGGGGGGACCTACGAGCAGTACTTC. The complete variable domain, with remaining parts taken from reference TRBV7-9 and TRBJ2-7, reads DTGVSQNPRHKITKRGQNVTFRCDPISEHNRLYWYRQTLGQGPEFLTYFQNEAQLEKSRLLSDRFSAERPKGSFSTLEIQRTEQGDSAMYLCASSLDRGGTYEQYFGPGTRLTVT.

Many counts were recorded for this clonotype. The genes are TRBV20-1 and TRBJ1-1, with D hard to call. The germline V and J ends were trimmed by 6 bases and 4 bases, with 15 bases remaining between them. CDR3 length: 13 amino acids. Per the germline V gene, CDR1 is DFQATT and CDR2 is SNEGSKA (reference sequence). CDR3 sequence reads: CSAAAAAGTEAFF. The CDR3 coding sequence is TGCAGTGCCGCCGCGGCGGCGGGCACTGAAGCTTTCTTT.

This clonotype showed up many times. The rearrangement links TRBV27 to TRBJ1-1; D is undetermined. Germline V gives CDR1 MNHEY, CDR2 SMNVEV (reference sequence). Trimming took 7 bases from V and 1 from J, leaving 13 bases between them. There are 14 residues in the CDR3. The DNA of the CDR3 is TGTGCCAGCAAACATAGAAGGGAGAACACTGAAGCTTTCTTT. Amino acids: CASKHRRENTEAFF.

This clonotype was counted many times. The chain joins TRBV5-1 to TRBJ2-7; 10 nucleotides align to TRBD2. CDR1 SGHRS and CDR2 YFSETQ come from the germline V gene. V lost 2 bases to trimming and J lost 2 bases; unmatched junction nucleotides: 1. The CDR3 loop spans 14 amino acids. The CDR3 DNA follows: TGCGCCAGCAGCTTCCTAGCGGGAGCCTACGAGCAGTACTTC. Amino acid sequence: CASSFLAGAYEQYF.

In its sample, this clonotype was seen many times. V is TRBV3-1 and J is TRBJ1-3; D perhaps matches TRBD1 (5 bases). Germline V gene sequence: CDR1 LGHDT, CDR2 YNNKEL (reference sequence). The CDR3 consists of 17 residues. V was pared by 3 bases and J by 2 bases, with 17 bases between. The CDR3 DNA follows: TGTGCCAGCAGCCACAGGGAAAGGGGCCGGGCTGGAAACACCATATATTTT. It is translated as CASSHRERGRAGNTIYF.

This clonotype was detected only a few times. The genes are TRBV20-1 and TRBJ1-5, with a weak D call TRBD1 (6 bases). The CDR3 loop spans 13 amino acids. Per the germline V gene, CDR1 is DFQATT and CDR2 is SNEGSKA (reference sequence). Trimming pared 1 base from V and 7 bases from J, leaving 11 bases between. The CDR3 sequence is CSARVARGQPQHF. The CDR3 nucleotides are TGCAGTGCTAGAGTGGCCAGGGGCCAGCCCCAGCATTTT.

There are many counts of this clonotype. The chain combines TRBV28 with TRBJ2-1; 9 positions agree with TRBD2. This CDR3 is 16 amino acids long. V shed 5 bases, J shed 10 bases, and the junction held 15 bases outside the gene matches. Per the germline V gene, CDR1 is MDHEN and CDR2 is SYDVKM. CDR3 in amino acids: CASSTKREAPFKEQFF. CDR3 bases: TGTGCCAGCAGTACCAAGCGGGAGGCTCCTTTCAAGGAGCAGTTCTTC.

At least ten counts were recorded for this clonotype. The rearrangement uses TRBV30 and TRBJ2-2; D unclear. The CDR3 length is 13 residues. From germline, CDR1 is GTSNPN and CDR2 SVGIG (reference sequence). V lost 3 bases, J lost 1 base, and 6 bases lay in between. The CDR3 spells CAWRGQNTGELFF. CDR3 bases: TGTGCCTGGAGGGGTCAGAACACCGGGGAGCTGTTTTTT.

The CDR3 sequence: CAISEGGVLNTEAFF. For the CDR3, the DNA is TGTGCCATCAGCGAAGGGGGGGTCCTGAACACTGAAGCTTTCTTT. The chain carries TRBV10-3 and TRBJ1-1, with a possible D match to TRBD1 (6 bases). V was shortened by 6 bases and J by 0 bases, with 14 bases between the two germline ends. The CDR3 is 15 residues long. Germline assignment: CDR1 ENHRY and CDR2 SYGVKD.

This clonotype has just a few counts. This sequence joins TRBV9 and TRBJ1-5; no clear D gene. From germline, CDR1 is SGDLS and CDR2 YYNGEE. This CDR3 has 13 residues. The V gene lost 3 bases and the J gene lost 3 bases, with 7 bases spanning the gap. DNA of the CDR3: TGTGCCAGCAGCGGGTCGGACAATCAGCCCCAGCATTTT. This encodes CASSGSDNQPQHF. The complete variable domain, with remaining parts taken from reference TRBV9 and TRBJ1-5, reads DSGVTQTPKHLITATGQRVTLRCSPRSGDLSVYWYQQSLDQGLQFLIQYYNGEERAKGNILERFSAQQFPDLHSELNLSSLELGDSALYFCASSGSDNQPQHFGDGTRLSIL.